This T cell receptor beta chain is from a study of monozygotic twins with inflammatory bowel disease. This CDR3 has 16 residues. The germline CDR1 and CDR2 sequences are SGHAT and FQNNGV. TCRdb re-called the 5' RACE reads, yielding one record per CDR3 amino acid sequence without DNA. The sample includes roughly 160,000 distinct CDR3 sequences. V is TRBV11-2 and J is TRBJ2-1; with no DNA, the TCRdb D assignment of TRBD2 cannot be verified. This receptor was obtained from a human donor with ulcerative colitis or Crohn's disease, or a healthy co-twin of an affected twin (not recorded which). The material sequenced was blood. The CDR3 sequence: CPSSVLLAGVLDEQFF.